The 8 T cell receptor beta chains below were found in one sample sequenced in a study of shared clonotypes between healthy human individuals (TCRdb year 2020). The library was built by means of the immunoSEQ multiplex PCR assay. What TCRdb holds here is the immuneACCESS table cut down to in-frame rearrangements. Part of the clones is not present; checked against another copy, under half of the missing clones reflect an unresolved V gene, and the others are unexplained. This sample is represented by about 490,000 clones; approximately 81% of them were singletons. The ten largest clones capture roughly 13% of the sample. What was sequenced was PBMCs. The source is a woman aged 40 to 50 in good health. Some clones in this sample may be carry-over from other donors' samples.

This clone was seen more than once but under ten times. This sequence joins TRBV19 and TRBJ1-4; D possibly corresponds to TRBD1 (5 bases). The CDR3 spans 14 residues. The V end lost 5 bases, the J end lost 4 bases, and 11 bases lay between the germline ends. Germline CDR1 and CDR2: LNHDA and SQIVND (reference sequence). CDR3 protein: CASSRTLNNEKLFF. The CDR3 DNA reads as TGTGCCAGTAGTCGGACACTTAATAATGAAAAACTGTTTTTT.

V and J are TRBV7-8 and TRBJ2-1; no clear D gene. The CDR3 length is 12 residues. Trimming cost V 3 bases and J 7 bases, with 7 bases left between them. Germline V gene sequence: CDR1 SGHVS, CDR2 FQNEAQ. This CDR3 is CASSFSGNEQFF. The CDR3 nucleotides are TGTGCCAGCAGCTTCTCGGGTAATGAGCAGTTCTTC.

This clone was recorded only once. The rearrangement links TRBV6-1 to TRBJ1-1; 7 nucleotides align to TRBD1. CDR1 is MNHNS and CDR2 is SASEGT in the germline V gene. CDR3 length: 14 residues. With 0 bases clipped from V and 11 bases from J, the junction kept 9 bases outside the gene matches. The CDR3 spells CASSEARLTGWAFF. The CDR3, as DNA: TGTGCCAGCAGTGAAGCCCGATTGACAGGGTGGGCTTTCTTT.

The chain links TRBV2 to TRBJ1-6, with 9 bases aligning to TRBD1. J was trimmed by 8 bases and V by 7 bases; bases with no gene match: 9. The germline V gene has CDR1 SNHLY and CDR2 FYNNEI. This CDR3 contains 15 residues. CDR3 region: CASNPQGASDSPLHF. CDR3 coding DNA: TGTGCCAGCAATCCACAGGGGGCCTCTGATTCACCCCTCCACTTT.

J is TRBJ1-1 and V is TRBV6-6; perhaps TRBD1 as D (5 bases). Germline CDR1 MNHNY, CDR2 SVGAGI (reference sequence). V was clipped by 0 bases and J by 4 bases, with 12 bases between them. CDR3 length equals 15 residues. Here the CDR3 DNA reads TGTGCCAGCAGTTACTCGAACGGGGCGGGCACTGAAGCTTTCTTT. Translating gives CASSYSNGAGTEAFF.

This clone was counted at least ten times. This CDR3 is also generated by other DNA sequences in the sample. The V and J genes are TRBV28 and TRBJ1-1; a possible D gene is TRBD1 (6 bases). The V and J ends lost 0 bases and 4 bases respectively, with 15 bases between them. This CDR3 is built from 16 residues. Germline assignment: CDR1 MDHEN and CDR2 SYDVKM. DNA for the CDR3: TGTGCCAGCAGTTTATGGGGCGGACAGTCGGTCACTGAAGCTTTCTTT. It encodes CASSLWGGQSVTEAFF.

The chain couples TRBV27 to TRBJ2-3, with D possibly TRBD1 on 5 matching bases. CDR1 MNHEY and CDR2 SMNVEV come from the germline V gene (reference sequence). The ends were cut back, 5 bases at V and 4 bases at J, with 10 bases in the middle. The CDR3 is 13 amino acids. The CDR3 region has the DNA TGTGCCAGCAGTGTCCGCAGGGCAGATACGCAGTATTTT. Translated: CASSVRRADTQYF.

The J gene is TRBJ2-1, the V gene TRBV5-6; 7 positions match TRBD2. The V segment lost 2 bases and the J segment 1 base; nucleotides outside the gene matches: 0. CDR1 is SGHDT, CDR2 YYEEEE, per germline. The CDR3 spans 14 residues. CDR3 protein: CASSLAGSYNEQFF. The CDR3 nucleotides are TGTGCCAGCAGCTTAGCGGGGTCCTACAATGAGCAGTTCTTC.